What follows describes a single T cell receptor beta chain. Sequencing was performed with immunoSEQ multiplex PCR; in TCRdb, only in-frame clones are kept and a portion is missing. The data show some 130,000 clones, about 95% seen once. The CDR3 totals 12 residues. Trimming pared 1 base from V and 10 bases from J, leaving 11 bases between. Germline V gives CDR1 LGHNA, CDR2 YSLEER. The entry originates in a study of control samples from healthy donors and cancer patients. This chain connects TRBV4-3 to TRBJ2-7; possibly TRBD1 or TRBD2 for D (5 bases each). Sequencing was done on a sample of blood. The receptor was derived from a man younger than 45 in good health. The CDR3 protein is CASSQVGDRQYF. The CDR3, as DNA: TGCGCCAGCAGCCAAGTGGGGGACCGACAGTACTTC.